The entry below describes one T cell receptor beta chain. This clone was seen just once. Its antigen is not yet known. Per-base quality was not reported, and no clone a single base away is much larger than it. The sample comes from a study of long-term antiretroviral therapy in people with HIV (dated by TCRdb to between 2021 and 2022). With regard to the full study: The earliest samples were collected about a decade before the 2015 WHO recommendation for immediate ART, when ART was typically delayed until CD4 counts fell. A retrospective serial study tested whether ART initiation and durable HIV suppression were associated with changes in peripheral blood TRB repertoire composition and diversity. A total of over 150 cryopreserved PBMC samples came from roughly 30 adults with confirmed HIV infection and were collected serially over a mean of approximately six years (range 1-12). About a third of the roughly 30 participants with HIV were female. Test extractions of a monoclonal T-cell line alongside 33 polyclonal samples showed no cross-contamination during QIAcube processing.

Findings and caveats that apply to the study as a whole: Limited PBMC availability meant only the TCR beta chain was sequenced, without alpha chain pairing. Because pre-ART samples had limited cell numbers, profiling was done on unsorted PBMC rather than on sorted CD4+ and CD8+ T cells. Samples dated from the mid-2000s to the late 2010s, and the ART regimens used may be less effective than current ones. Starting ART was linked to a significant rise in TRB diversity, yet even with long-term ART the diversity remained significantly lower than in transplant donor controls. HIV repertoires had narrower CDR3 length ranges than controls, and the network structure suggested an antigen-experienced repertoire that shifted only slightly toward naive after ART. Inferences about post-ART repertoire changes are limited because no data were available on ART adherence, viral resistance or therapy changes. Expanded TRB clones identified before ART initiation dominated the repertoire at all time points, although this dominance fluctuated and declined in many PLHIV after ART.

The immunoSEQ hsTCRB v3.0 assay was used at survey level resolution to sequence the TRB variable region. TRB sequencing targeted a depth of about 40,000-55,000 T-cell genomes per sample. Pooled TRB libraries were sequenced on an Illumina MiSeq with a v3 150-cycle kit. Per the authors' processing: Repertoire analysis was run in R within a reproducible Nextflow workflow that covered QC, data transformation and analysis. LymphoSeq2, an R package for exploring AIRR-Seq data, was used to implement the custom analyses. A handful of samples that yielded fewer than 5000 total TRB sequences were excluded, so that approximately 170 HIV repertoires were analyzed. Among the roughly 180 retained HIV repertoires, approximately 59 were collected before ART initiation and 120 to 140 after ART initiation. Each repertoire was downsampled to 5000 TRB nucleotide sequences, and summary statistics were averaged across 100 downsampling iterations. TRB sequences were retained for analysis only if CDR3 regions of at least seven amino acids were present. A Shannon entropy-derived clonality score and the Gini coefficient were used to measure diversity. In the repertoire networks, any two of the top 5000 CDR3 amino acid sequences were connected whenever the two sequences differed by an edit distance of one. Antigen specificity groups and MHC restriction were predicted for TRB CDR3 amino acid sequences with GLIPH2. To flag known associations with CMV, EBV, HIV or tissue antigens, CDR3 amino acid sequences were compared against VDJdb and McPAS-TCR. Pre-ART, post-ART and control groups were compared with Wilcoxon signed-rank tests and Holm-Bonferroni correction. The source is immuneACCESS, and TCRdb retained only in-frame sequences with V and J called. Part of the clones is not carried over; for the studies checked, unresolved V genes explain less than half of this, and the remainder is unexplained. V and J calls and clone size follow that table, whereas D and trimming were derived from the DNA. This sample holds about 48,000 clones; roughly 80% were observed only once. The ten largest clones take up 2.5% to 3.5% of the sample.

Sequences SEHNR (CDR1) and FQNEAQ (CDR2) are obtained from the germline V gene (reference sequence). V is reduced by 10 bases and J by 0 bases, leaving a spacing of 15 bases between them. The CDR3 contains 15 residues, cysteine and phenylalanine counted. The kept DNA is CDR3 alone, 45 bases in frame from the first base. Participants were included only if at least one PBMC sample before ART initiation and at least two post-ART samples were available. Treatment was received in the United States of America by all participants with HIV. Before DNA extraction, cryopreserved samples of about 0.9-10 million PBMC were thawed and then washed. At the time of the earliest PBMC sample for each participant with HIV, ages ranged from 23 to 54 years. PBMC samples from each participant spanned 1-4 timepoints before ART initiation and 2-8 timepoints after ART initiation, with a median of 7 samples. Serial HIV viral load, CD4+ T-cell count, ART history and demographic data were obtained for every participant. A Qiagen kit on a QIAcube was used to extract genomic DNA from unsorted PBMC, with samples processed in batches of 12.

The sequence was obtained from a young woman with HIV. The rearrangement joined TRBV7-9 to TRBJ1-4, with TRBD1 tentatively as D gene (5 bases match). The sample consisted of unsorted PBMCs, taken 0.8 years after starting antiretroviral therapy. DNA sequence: TGTGCCATACGACCGGGACCTGCAACTAATGAAAAACTGTTTTTT. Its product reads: CAIRPGPATNEKLFF.